This T cell receptor (beta chain) was identified during a study of OX40 agonist ivuxolimab in advanced cancers. At the level of the study: Ivuxolimab was administered intravenously to patients at 0.01 to 10 mg/kg every 2 weeks. General study results and limits: Still undetermined is the antigen specificity of the expanded peripheral T cells. The authors also found low normalized T-cell clonal expansion in some nonresponders.

To note about this clone: The antigen remains undetermined.

TCRdb keeps only in-frame clones here, not all; method: immunoSEQ multiplex PCR. The repertoire consists of more than 50,000 clones, with approximately 90% occurring once and the leading ten covering 1.9%. The germline V and J ends were trimmed by 5 bases and 0 bases, with 14 bases remaining between them. Germline CDR1 and CDR2: SGHTA and FQGNSA. The CDR3 is 16 amino acids. The V call is TRBV7-2, the J call TRBJ2-1; possible D gene TRBD2, 5 bases. This clonotype was obtained from an adult with an advanced solid tumor such as melanoma, head and neck, liver or kidney cancer. The source material was CD4+ or CD8+ T cells sorted from blood, sampled in a trial of the OX40 agonist ivuxolimab. The CDR3, as DNA: TGTGCCAGCAGCGCCACTAGTCTCAGCTCCTACAATGAGCAGTTCTTC. The encoded protein is CASSATSLSSYNEQFF.